This entry describes one T cell receptor beta chain. Its target is not known. These data originate in a study of graft-versus-host responses after intestinal transplantation. The method was immunoSEQ multiplex PCR; TCRdb's version includes in-frame clones alone and lacks a portion of them. The sample consists of under 100,000 clones, roughly 85% of them appearing once. The germline V gene has CDR1 MNHEY and CDR2 SVGAGI. Trimming removed 0 bases from V and 5 bases from J; junction bases left unmatched: 0. This CDR3 is 13 amino acids long. The chain links TRBV6-5 to TRBJ2-5, with TRBD2 identical over 7 bases. The TCR was taken from a human donor who received an intestinal transplant. The starting material was unstimulated CD4+ T cells sorted from spleen or lymph node cells, obtained before intestinal transplant. Here the CDR3 DNA reads TGTGCCAGCAGTTACTCAGCGGGGGAGACCCAGTACTTC. Residues: CASSYSAGETQYF.